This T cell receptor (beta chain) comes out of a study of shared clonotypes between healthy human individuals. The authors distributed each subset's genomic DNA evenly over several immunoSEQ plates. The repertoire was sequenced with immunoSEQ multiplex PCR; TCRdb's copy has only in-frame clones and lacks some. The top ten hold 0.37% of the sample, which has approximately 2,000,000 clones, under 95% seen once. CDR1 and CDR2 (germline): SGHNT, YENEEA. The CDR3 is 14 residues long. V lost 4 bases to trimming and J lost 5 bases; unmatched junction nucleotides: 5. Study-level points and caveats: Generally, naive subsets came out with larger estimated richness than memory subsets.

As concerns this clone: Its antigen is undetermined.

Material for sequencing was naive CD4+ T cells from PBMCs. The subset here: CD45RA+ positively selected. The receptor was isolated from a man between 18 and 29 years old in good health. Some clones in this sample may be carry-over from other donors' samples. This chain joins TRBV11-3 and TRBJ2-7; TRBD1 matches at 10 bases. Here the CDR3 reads CASSSRDRGNEQYF. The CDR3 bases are TGTGCCAGCAGCTCCCGGGACAGGGGTAACGAGCAGTACTTC.